A single sample is the source of the 18 T cell receptor beta chains below, sequenced in a study of blood T cell repertoires in COVID-19. Data came from immunoSEQ multiplex PCR; TCRdb stores just in-frame clones and leaves some out. In the table there are tens of thousands of clones, 85% to 90% of which are singletons. Sequenced material: peripheral blood. Source of these receptors: a man aged 50 to 59 with active COVID-19.

The J gene is TRBJ2-2, the V gene TRBV5-1; TRBD2 matches at 12 bases. Germline V gene sequence: CDR1 SGHRS, CDR2 YFSETQ. V was clipped by 2 bases and J by 1 base; unmatched bases: 6. The CDR3 consists of 18 residues. The CDR3: CASSFKTSGGQNTGELFF. DNA of the CDR3: TGCGCCAGCAGCTTTAAGACTAGCGGGGGCCAGAACACCGGGGAGCTGTTTTTT. The whole variable domain, remainder taken from reference TRBV5-1 and TRBJ2-2, is KAGVTQTPRYLIKTRGQQVTLSCSPISGHRSVSWYQQTPGQGLQFLFEYFSETQRNKGNFPGRFSGRQFSNSRSEMNVSTLELGDSALYLCASSFKTSGGQNTGELFFGEGSRLTVL.

V is TRBV3-1 (or the pseudogene TRBV3-2) and J is TRBJ2-2; TRBD1 matches 12 bases. V shed 1 base and J 3 bases; nucleotides not matched to a gene: 3. The CDR3 covers 17 residues. Germline CDR1 reads LGHDT; CDR2 reads YNNKEL (reference sequence). DNA for the CDR3: TGTGCCAGCAGCCAAGGGGACAGGGGGCCCGACACCGGGGAGCTGTTTTTT. It translates to CASSQGDRGPDTGELFF.

This clone was recorded once. V is TRBV6-2 or TRBV6-3 and J is TRBJ2-4, with a possible D match to TRBD2 (6 bases). CDR1 MNHEY and CDR2 SVGEGT come from the germline V gene. The V end lost 6 bases, the J end lost 15 bases, and 24 bases lay between the germline ends. The CDR3 has 14 residues. CDR3 loop: CASSSGEGLGVGYF. As DNA, the CDR3 is TGTGCCAGCAGCTCGGGGGAAGGGCTAGGTGTTGGGTACTTC.

The gene calls are TRBV2 and TRBJ2-3, with 10 bases lining up with TRBD1. CDR1 is SNHLY, CDR2 FYNNEI, per germline. The V and J ends lost 4 bases and 3 bases, in that order; junction bases with no gene match: 4. The CDR3 has 15 amino acids. CDR3 bases: TGTGCCAGCAGTGGACAGGGGGCGAGTACAGATACGCAGTATTTT. Translated: CASSGQGASTDTQYF.

CDR3 in amino acids: CASSQGDYGYTF. For the CDR3, the DNA is TGTGCCAGCAGCCAAGGGGACTATGGCTACACCTTC. The chain couples TRBV9 to TRBJ1-2; a weak D match, TRBD1 (5 bases). From germline, CDR1 is SGDLS and CDR2 YYNGEE. CDR3 length: 12 amino acids. V lost 4 bases and J 3 bases, leaving 7 bases between the germline ends.

The rearrangement links TRBV29-1 to TRBJ1-1, with TRBD1 matching 8 bases. The germline V gene encodes CDR1 SQVTM and CDR2 ANQGSEA. With V trimmed by 4 bases and J by 3 bases, 4 bases remained unmatched. The length of the CDR3 is 13 residues. CDR3 DNA: TGCAGCGTTGGACACAGGGGGGACACTGAAGCTTTCTTT. Protein sequence: CSVGHRGDTEAFF.

The genes are TRBV28 and TRBJ2-5, with 9 bases aligning to TRBD1. Germline-derived CDR1 and CDR2 are MDHEN and SYDVKM. The CDR3 totals 12 residues. V shed 6 bases and J 12 bases; nucleotides not matched to a gene: 8. CDR3 protein: CASSLTRQGEYF. CDR3 nucleotide sequence: TGTGCCAGCAGCCTAACTCGACAGGGGGAGTACTTC. Full variable domain (rest looked up from reference TRBV28 and TRBJ2-5): DVKVTQSSRYLVKRTGEKVFLECVQDMDHENMFWYRQDPGLGLRLIYFSYDVKMKEKGDIPEGYSVSREKKERFSLILESASTNQTSMYLCASSLTRQGEYFGPGTRLLVL.

The rearrangement links TRBV3-1 (or the pseudogene TRBV3-2) to TRBJ2-7, with TRBD1 matching over 8 bases. This CDR3 is built from 17 residues. Germline CDR1 reads LGHDT; CDR2 reads YNNKEL (reference sequence). Trimming removed 3 bases from V and 8 bases from J; junction bases left unmatched: 18. CDR3 bases: TGTGCCAGCAGCCATTTACGCCAATGGGACAGGCCCGAGCAGCAGTACTTC. Amino acid sequence: CASSHLRQWDRPEQQYF.

This CDR3 is CASSVDSFLSGANVLTF. The CDR3 coding sequence is TGTGCCAGCAGCGTAGACTCTTTTCTCTCTGGGGCCAACGTCCTGACTTTC. This chain joins TRBV9 and TRBJ2-6; D is ambiguous. The V end lost 0 bases, the J end lost 0 bases, and 10 bases lay between the germline ends. The CDR3 has 17 amino acids. The germline gives CDR1 SGDLS, CDR2 YYNGEE.

This chain's CDR3 is CASSLNLLSTDTQYF. DNA for the CDR3: TGTGCCAGCAGCTTAAATCTCCTAAGCACAGATACGCAGTATTTT. The chain uses TRBV7-2 and TRBJ2-3, with unresolved D. CDR3 length: 15 amino acids. Germline lookup yields CDR1 SGHTA and CDR2 FQGNSA. Trimming took 2 bases from V and 0 from J, leaving 9 bases between them.

This chain connects TRBV15 to TRBJ2-5, with D perhaps matching TRBD1 (6 bases). The CDR3 is 15 amino acids. Deletions cut 4 bases from V and 0 bases from J, with 12 bases between. Germline V gives CDR1 LNHNV, CDR2 YYDKDF (reference sequence). The CDR3 protein is CATSKQGWYQETQYF. As DNA, the CDR3 is TGTGCCACCAGCAAGCAGGGGTGGTACCAAGAGACCCAGTACTTC.

The V and J genes are TRBV5-1 and TRBJ1-2; 12 nucleotides match TRBD1. The trim removed 3 bases at V and 2 bases at J, leaving 5 bases unmatched. The CDR3 consists of 16 residues. Germline assignment: CDR1 SGHRS and CDR2 YFSETQ. CDR3 loop: CASSWGTGGRNYGYTF. CDR3 coding DNA: TGCGCCAGCAGCTGGGGGACAGGGGGCAGGAACTATGGCTACACCTTC.

The chain is built from TRBV5-1 and TRBJ2-3; 8 nucleotides match TRBD2. CDR1 is SGHRS and CDR2 is YFSETQ in the germline V gene. Trimming removed 1 base from V and 2 bases from J; junction bases left unmatched: 6. This CDR3 is 16 amino acids long. The CDR3 DNA follows: TGCGCCAGCAGCTTGTACGGGGGGGCCTCCACAGATACGCAGTATTTT. Translating it yields CASSLYGGASTDTQYF.

CDR3 region: CATSRGGWASAYNEQFF. DNA for the CDR3: TGTGCCACCAGCAGAGGGGGGTGGGCTAGCGCCTACAATGAGCAGTTCTTC. The V and J genes are TRBV15 and TRBJ2-1; tentative D call: TRBD2 (6 bases). The CDR3 extends over 17 amino acids. The ends were cut back, 1 base at V and 2 bases at J, with 15 bases in the middle. CDR1 and CDR2 (germline): LNHNV, YYDKDF (reference sequence).

The V call is TRBV9, the J call TRBJ1-2; 10 bases align to TRBD1. The J segment lost 6 bases and the V segment lost 2 bases, leaving 4 bases of the junction unmatched. The CDR3 loop spans 14 amino acids. Germline V gene lookup returns CDR1 SGDLS and CDR2 YYNGEE. CDR3 nucleotide sequence: TGTGCCAGCAGCGTGACAGGGGGCTGGAATGGCTACACCTTC. Protein sequence: CASSVTGGWNGYTF.

This chain joins TRBV11-3 and TRBJ2-4; perhaps TRBD2 as D (6 bases). CDR1 is SGHNT, CDR2 YENEEA, per germline. This CDR3 is built from 19 residues. V gave up 1 base and J gave up 0 bases, with 19 bases separating them. CDR3 residues: CASSLAARRALLAKNIQYF. CDR3 nucleotides: TGTGCCAGCAGCTTAGCAGCTAGGAGGGCACTTCTAGCCAAAAACATTCAGTACTTC.

V usage is TRBV28 and J usage is TRBJ2-1; a weak D match, TRBD2 (6 bases). CDR3 length: 13 amino acids. Germline assignment: CDR1 MDHEN and CDR2 SYDVKM. V lost 2 bases and J lost 7, with 9 bases in between. CDR3 sequence reads: CASSLIGGNEQFF. CDR3 in DNA: TGTGCCAGCAGTTTAATAGGAGGGAATGAGCAGTTCTTC.

The genes are TRBV6-5 and TRBJ2-1; 9 bases align to TRBD2. This CDR3 is 15 amino acids long. After removal of 6 bases from V and 4 bases from J, the junction contained 7 bases not matched to a gene. Per germline, CDR1 MNHEY and CDR2 SVGAGI. DNA of the CDR3: TGTGCCAGCAGACTACCGACTAGCGGTTACAATGAGCAGTTCTTC. This codes for CASRLPTSGYNEQFF.